The 30 T cell receptor beta chains below were found in one sample sequenced in a study of early T cells in non-severe SARS-CoV-2 infection. MiXCR, applied by TCRdb to the 5' RACE reads, yields one record per CDR3 protein. Of around 45,000 distinct CDR3 sequences in the sample, less than 8.5% were seen once. Sequenced sample: whole blood. These receptors were taken from an adult who was a healthcare worker with PCR-confirmed SARS-CoV-2 infection or an uninfected control (not recorded which).

This clonotype was recorded many times. The V gene is TRBV6-5, the J gene TRBJ2-5, with TRBD2 as a possible D gene (6 bases). This CDR3 comprises 14 residues. V lost 5 bases and J lost 2, with 12 bases in between. In germline, CDR1 is MNHEY, CDR2 SVGAGI. For the CDR3, the DNA is TGTGCCAGCAGTCTAGGACTATTTCAAGAGACCCAGTACTTC. It codes for CASSLGLFQETQYF.

This clonotype came up many times. J is TRBJ1-3 and V is TRBV10-2, with 7 nucleotides matching TRBD1. Germline CDR1 reads WSHSY; CDR2 reads SAAADI. This CDR3 is 16 amino acids long. The trim removed 5 bases at V and 0 bases at J, leaving 7 bases unmatched. This CDR3 reads CASSPGQSHSGNTIYF. CDR3 nucleotide sequence: TGCGCCAGCAGTCCGGGACAGTCCCACTCTGGAAACACCATATATTTT.

This clonotype was counted many times. The chain combines TRBV12-3 or TRBV12-4 with TRBJ1-4; D may be TRBD1 (5 bases). This CDR3 contains 12 residues. V shed 1 base and J shed 10 bases, with 7 bases lying between them. The CDR3 DNA sequence: TGTGCCAGCAGTTTAGGTGGGGGAAAACTGTTTTTT. Translation gives CASSLGGGKLFF.

CDR3 in amino acids: CASSLEEGLTLYEQYF. The CDR3, as DNA: TGCGCCAGCAGCTTGGAAGAGGGTTTGACGCTCTACGAGCAGTACTTC. The V gene is TRBV5-1, the J gene TRBJ2-7, with D possibly matching TRBD2 (5 bases). The V gene's germline CDR1 is SGHRS and CDR2 YFSETQ. Trimming pared 0 bases from V and 3 bases from J, leaving 16 bases between. The CDR3 is made up of 16 amino acids. Filled out from reference TRBV5-1 and TRBJ2-7, the complete variable domain reads KAGVTQTPRYLIKTRGQQVTLSCSPISGHRSVSWYQQTPGQGLQFLFEYFSETQRNKGNFPGRFSGRQFSNSRSEMNVSTLELGDSALYLCASSLEEGLTLYEQYFGPGTRLTVT.

This clonotype was counted many times. CDR3 sequence (DNA): TGTGCCAGCAGTTTCTTTGAGACCCAGTACTTC. Its translation: CASSFFETQYF. The chain couples TRBV12-3 or TRBV12-4 to TRBJ2-5, with no clear D. V lost 3 bases to trimming and J lost 5 bases, with 4 bases between them. This CDR3 spans 11 amino acids.

This clonotype showed up many times. The gene calls are TRBV20-1 and TRBJ1-1; D not resolved. V was pared by 0 bases and J by 3 bases, with 8 bases between. The CDR3 contains 13 residues. The V gene's germline CDR1 is DFQATT and CDR2 SNEGSKA (reference sequence). The CDR3 nucleotides read TGCAGTGCTAGAGATCTGGAGCACACTGAAGCTTTCTTT. The encoded protein is CSARDLEHTEAFF.

This clonotype was counted many times. This chain links TRBV29-1 with TRBJ2-3, with D maybe TRBD2 (5 bases). V dropped 4 bases and J dropped 2 bases, with 10 bases sitting between them. CDR3 size: 13 residues. Germline CDR1 is SQVTM and CDR2 is ANQGSEA. The chain's CDR3 is CSVVTGNTDTQYF. CDR3 coding DNA: TGCAGCGTTGTAACCGGGAACACAGATACGCAGTATTTT.

CDR3 amino acids: CASSLMQGNTEAFF. CDR3 DNA: TGCGCCAGCAGCTTAATGCAGGGGAACACTGAAGCTTTCTTT. The chain combines TRBV5-1 with TRBJ1-1, with a tentative D call TRBD1 (5 bases). This CDR3 has 14 residues. The V end lost 2 bases, the J end lost 1 base, and 9 bases lay between the germline ends. Per the germline V gene, CDR1 is SGHRS and CDR2 is YFSETQ.

This clonotype was seen many times. The rearrangement links TRBV29-1 to TRBJ2-3; 10 bases align to TRBD1. V was pared by 5 bases and J by 0 bases, with 5 bases of the junction left unmatched. This CDR3 region has 15 residues. Germline V gene data show CDR1 as SQVTM and CDR2 as ANQGSEA. As DNA, the CDR3 is TGCAGCGTTAACGGGGACAGGGGAAGCACAGATACGCAGTATTTT. It yields the protein CSVNGDRGSTDTQYF.

The V call is TRBV4-3, the J call TRBJ2-1; D gene uncertain. The germline V gene has CDR1 LGHNA and CDR2 YSLEER. The CDR3 spans 14 residues. Trimming cost V 1 base and J 4 bases, with 8 bases left between them. CDR3 sequence: CASSQVSRYNEQFF. The CDR3, as DNA: TGCGCCAGCAGCCAAGTCTCAAGGTACAATGAGCAGTTCTTC.

This clonotype was seen only a few times. V gene TRBV10-3 combines with J gene TRBJ2-3; the match to TRBD2 covers 8 bases. The CDR3 totals 13 residues. The V gene end was trimmed by 10 bases and the J gene end by 5 bases; junction bases not matched to a gene: 8. CDR1 and CDR2 from the germline V gene are ENHRY and SYGVKD. The CDR3 loop reads CAKAAGGQDTQYF. In DNA, the CDR3 is TGTGCCAAGGCCGCGGGGGGCCAAGATACGCAGTATTTT.

The chain recombines TRBV6-1 with TRBJ2-5; D ambiguous. Trimming cost V 3 bases and J 5 bases, with 10 bases left between them. Per the germline V gene, CDR1 is MNHNS and CDR2 is SASEGT. The CDR3 covers 13 residues. The CDR3 protein is CASSEVGQETQYF. The CDR3 DNA sequence: TGTGCCAGCAGTGAGGTTGGTCAGGAGACCCAGTACTTC.

This clonotype was counted many times. The J gene is TRBJ2-3, the V gene TRBV7-6, with TRBD1 matching over 7 bases. The CDR3 is made up of 16 amino acids. V shed 5 bases, J shed 3 bases, and the junction held 11 bases outside the gene matches. Germline CDR1 reads SGHVS; CDR2 reads FNYEAQ. The CDR3 DNA reads as TGTGCCAGCAGCCCCCTGACAGGGAGTTTGACAGATACGCAGTATTTT. Its protein is CASSPLTGSLTDTQYF.

The table lists this clonotype with many counts. V gene TRBV20-1 combines with J gene TRBJ2-3; 7 positions agree with TRBD2. The germline CDR1 and CDR2 sequences are DFQATT and SNEGSKA (reference sequence). The CDR3 covers 15 residues. The J segment lost 5 bases and the V segment lost 0 bases, leaving 8 bases of the junction unmatched. This CDR3 is CSARDTGGPGDTQYF. As DNA, the CDR3 is TGCAGTGCTAGAGATACGGGGGGACCGGGAGATACGCAGTATTTT.

At least ten counts were recorded for this clonotype. V gene TRBV20-1 combines with J gene TRBJ2-1; tentatively, D is TRBD1 (5 bases). There are 16 residues in the CDR3. Germline lookup yields CDR1 DFQATT and CDR2 SNEGSKA (reference sequence). V lost 2 bases to trimming and J lost 4 bases, with 18 bases between them. The CDR3 here is CSARLLGAQNYNEQFF. The CDR3 DNA follows: TGCAGTGCTAGACTCCTAGGGGCCCAAAATTACAATGAGCAGTTCTTC.

This clonotype was detected ten times or more. The chain joins TRBV27 to TRBJ2-2; no reliable D call. V was pared by 6 bases and J by 0 bases, with 5 bases between. CDR1 and CDR2 (germline): MNHEY, SMNVEV (reference sequence). The CDR3 sequence is 13 residues long. The CDR3 DNA reads TGTGCCAGCAGCCGAGCGAACACCGGGGAGCTGTTTTTT. Amino acid sequence: CASSRANTGELFF.

The genes are TRBV7-3 and TRBJ2-1, with D possibly TRBD1 on 6 matching bases. Germline V gives CDR1 SGHTA, CDR2 FQGTGA. V gave up 0 bases and J gave up 0 bases, with 9 bases separating them. The CDR3 has 16 amino acids. This CDR3 reads CASSLTGGSSYNEQFF. The CDR3 DNA reads TGTGCCAGCAGCTTAACAGGGGGTAGCTCCTACAATGAGCAGTTCTTC.

In its sample, this clonotype was seen many times. This chain joins TRBV20-1 and TRBJ2-4, with D hard to call. The V end was cut by 6 bases, the J end by 4 bases, with 16 bases between. The CDR3 covers 14 residues. Per the germline V gene, CDR1 is DFQATT and CDR2 is SNEGSKA (reference sequence). The CDR3, as DNA: TGCAGTGCCCCGGGCAGGATCCTTAAAAACATTCAGTACTTC. Amino acids: CSAPGRILKNIQYF.

This clonotype was counted a few times. This rearrangement joins TRBV9 to TRBJ2-7; D possibly corresponds to TRBD2 (6 bases). The ends were cut back, 2 bases at V and 3 bases at J, with 9 bases in the middle. Germline values: CDR1 SGDLS, CDR2 YYNGEE. The CDR3 extends over 13 amino acids. The CDR3 coding sequence is TGTGCCAGCAGCGTTGGGGGGTTCTACGAGCAGTACTTC. Translating it yields CASSVGGFYEQYF.

This clonotype was seen at least ten times. The chain combines TRBV4-3 with TRBJ2-3; D is perhaps TRBD1 (5 bases). The CDR3 runs to 16 residues. Trimming took 0 bases from V and 5 from J, leaving 15 bases between them. Germline V gene sequence: CDR1 LGHNA, CDR2 YSLEER. CDR3 nucleotides: TGCGCCAGCAGCCAAGAGAGGACCTTGCAGGGAGATACGCAGTATTTT. Protein sequence: CASSQERTLQGDTQYF.

This clonotype was counted a few times. The chain is built from TRBV27 and TRBJ2-2; possibly TRBD2 for D (6 bases). Germline V gene lookup returns CDR1 MNHEY and CDR2 SMNVEV (reference sequence). V lost 4 bases and J lost 4, with 19 bases in between. The length of the CDR3 is 17 residues. Here the CDR3 reads CASSSTSGTAVTGELFF. The CDR3 DNA sequence: TGTGCCAGCAGTTCTACCTCCGGGACTGCTGTCACCGGGGAGCTGTTTTTT.

J is TRBJ1-2 and V is TRBV18; D perhaps matches TRBD1 (6 bases). Germline V CDR1 and CDR2: KGHSH, LQKENI. V was trimmed by 4 bases and J by 6 bases, leaving 30 bases between them. This CDR3 is 19 amino acids long. In DNA, the CDR3 is TGTGCCAGCTCACTCCCTACCGGGGGGGCTGGGCCACCGGATAATGGCTACACCTTC. Translation gives CASSLPTGGAGPPDNGYTF.

This clonotype occurred many times. The CDR3 loop reads CSVDPTSGSQETQYF. Here the CDR3 DNA reads TGCAGCGTTGATCCGACTAGCGGGAGCCAAGAGACCCAGTACTTC. V and J are TRBV29-1 and TRBJ2-5; 12 positions match TRBD2. The CDR3 is 15 amino acids. Trimming took 3 bases from V and 1 from J; bases not matched to a gene: 3. Germline loops: CDR1 SQVTM, CDR2 ANQGSEA.

This clonotype was recorded many times. This rearrangement joins TRBV20-1 to TRBJ2-1; D is unresolved. Per germline, CDR1 DFQATT and CDR2 SNEGSKA (reference sequence). V lost 2 bases and J 5 bases, leaving 16 bases between the germline ends. This CDR3 contains 15 residues. The CDR3 loop reads CSARSWPGVDNEQFF. Here the CDR3 DNA reads TGCAGTGCTAGATCGTGGCCAGGAGTAGACAATGAGCAGTTCTTC.

This clonotype was seen a handful of times. The rearrangement joins TRBV28 to TRBJ2-7; maybe TRBD2 (5 bases). Germline values: CDR1 MDHEN, CDR2 SYDVKM. V lost 8 bases to trimming and J lost 2 bases, with 22 bases between them. The CDR3 covers 16 residues. The DNA of the CDR3 is TGTGCCAGCCCCCCTCAGGTCGGGATCCCTACCTACGAGCAGTACTTC. It encodes CASPPQVGIPTYEQYF.

This clonotype was counted between two and nine times. The CDR3: CASSPPDRGPSTDTQYF. CDR3 DNA: TGTGCCAGCAGCCCCCCGGACAGGGGCCCTAGCACAGATACGCAGTATTTT. The chain has TRBV7-9 and TRBJ2-3, with 9 nucleotides matching TRBD1. The V gene end was trimmed by 5 bases and the J gene end by 0 bases; junction bases not matched to a gene: 9. This CDR3 has 17 amino acids. Germline CDR1 SEHNR, CDR2 FQNEAQ (reference sequence).

V is TRBV12-3 or TRBV12-4 and J is TRBJ1-3; no reliable D call. The CDR3 extends over 11 amino acids. V lost 5 bases, J lost 4 bases, and 3 bases lay in between. The CDR3 region is CASSRGNTIYF. CDR3 nucleotides: TGTGCCAGCAGTCGGGGAAACACCATATATTTT.

The chain combines TRBV12-3 or TRBV12-4 with TRBJ1-1; D ambiguous. The CDR3 runs 11 residues. Trimming pared 1 base from V and 7 bases from J, leaving 4 bases between. Here the CDR3 reads CASSLGSEAFF. The CDR3 nucleotides read TGTGCCAGCAGTTTAGGGAGTGAAGCTTTCTTT.

This clonotype was observed at least ten times. The chain couples TRBV20-1 to TRBJ2-3, with 10 bases identical to TRBD2. CDR3 length: 16 amino acids. J gave up 1 base and V 3 bases, and 7 bases lay outside the gene matches. The germline CDR1 and CDR2 sequences are DFQATT and SNEGSKA (reference sequence). The CDR3 nucleotides are TGCAGTGCTAGCATCCTTCTAGCGGGAGGCACAGATACGCAGTATTTT. Translated: CSASILLAGGTDTQYF.

This clonotype was picked up a small number of times. The rearrangement links TRBV7-2 to TRBJ2-2, with 13 nucleotides matching TRBD2. V lost 5 bases and J lost 8; bases outside the gene matches: 11. This CDR3 spans 17 amino acids. CDR1 and CDR2 (germline): SGHTA, FQGNSA. CDR3 residues: CASSHLGLAGDRGELFF. The CDR3 DNA sequence: TGTGCCAGCAGCCACCTAGGACTAGCGGGGGACAGAGGGGAGCTGTTTTTT.